The next 9 T cell receptor beta chains were all read from a single sample in a study of cytomegalovirus exposure and HLA in healthy donors. Profiling relied on immunoSEQ multiplex PCR, and the TCRdb table lists in-frame clones only, not all of them. The sample carries about 190,000 clones, around 81% recorded once. Sequences were obtained from PBMCs. All receptors derive from a woman aged 18-35 years in good health and CMV-seropositive.

This rearrangement joins TRBV9 to TRBJ2-3, with 9 bases fitting TRBD2. This CDR3 spans 14 amino acids. V gave up 3 bases and J gave up 4 bases; unmatched junction bases: 3. Germline CDR1 is SGDLS and CDR2 is YYNGEE. For the CDR3, the DNA is TGTGCCAGCAGCGCCGGCGGGGGGGCAGATACGCAGTATTTT. It is translated as CASSAGGGADTQYF.

This clone has more than one count but fewer than ten. This chain connects TRBV9 to TRBJ2-7, with D hard to call. Trimming shortened V by 10 bases and J by 9 bases, and 14 bases separated the two germline ends. The CDR3 runs to 10 residues. Germline V gene data show CDR1 as SGDLS and CDR2 as YYNGEE. CDR3 coding DNA: TGTGCCGACTTCCGCTTCGGGCAGTACTTC. Protein: CADFRFGQYF.

This sequence joins TRBV6-5 and TRBJ1-2; D gene uncertain. Germline V gene data show CDR1 as MNHEY and CDR2 as SVGAGI. The CDR3 sequence is 12 residues long. Between the trimmed V and J ends, which lost 8 bases and 1 base, there was a span of 8 bases. CDR3 residues: CASHGSNYGYTF. In nucleotides, the CDR3 is TGTGCCAGCCACGGGAGTAACTATGGCTACACCTTC.

The chain couples TRBV5-1 to TRBJ2-2, with D possibly TRBD1 on 5 matching bases. The V end was cut by 0 bases, the J end by 6 bases, with 9 bases between. The CDR3 consists of 14 residues. Germline V gene data show CDR1 as SGHRS and CDR2 as YFSETQ. The CDR3 is CASSLGQGPGELFF. The DNA for the CDR3 is TGCGCCAGCAGCTTGGGCCAGGGCCCCGGGGAGCTGTTTTTT.

DNA of the CDR3: TGTGCCAGCAGTTTATTTGGGACAGCTGTCTATGGCTACACCTTC. This encodes CASSLFGTAVYGYTF. The chain carries TRBV28 and TRBJ1-2, with 7 bases identical to TRBD1. Trimming took 1 base from V and 4 from J; bases not matched to a gene: 6. The CDR3 has 15 residues. Germline CDR1 is MDHEN and CDR2 is SYDVKM.

The chain carries TRBV14 and TRBJ1-5, with D possibly TRBD1 on 6 matching bases. V was cut by 1 base and J by 3 bases, with 13 bases left in between. The CDR3 contains 16 residues. From germline, CDR1 is SGHDN and CDR2 FVKESK. The CDR3 region has the DNA TGTGCCAGCAGCCAAGTTGTGTCAGGGGCCAATCAGCCCCAGCATTTT. Encoded protein: CASSQVVSGANQPQHF.

V and J are TRBV18 and TRBJ2-7; 11 positions match TRBD1. The length of the CDR3 is 14 residues. Trimming at V came to 6 bases and at J to 4 bases, leaving 5 bases not matched to a gene. Germline V gene lookup returns CDR1 KGHSH and CDR2 LQKENI. This CDR3 reads CASSGQGAEYEQYF. In DNA form, the CDR3 reads TGTGCCAGCTCCGGACAGGGGGCGGAGTACGAGCAGTACTTC.

This chain uses TRBV5-6 with TRBJ2-7, with D possibly matching TRBD1 (6 bases). V was trimmed by 0 bases and J by 4 bases, leaving 11 bases between them. The CDR3 runs 14 residues. CDR1 is SGHDT, CDR2 YYEEEE, per germline. DNA of the CDR3: TGTGCCAGCAGCTTGGCGCCAGGGGCTTACGAGCAGTACTTC. It is translated as CASSLAPGAYEQYF.

The genes are TRBV2 and TRBJ1-2; the match to TRBD1 covers 9 bases. There are 18 residues in the CDR3. CDR1 is SNHLY and CDR2 is FYNNEI in the germline V gene. The trim removed 6 bases at V and 2 bases at J, leaving 16 bases unmatched. The CDR3 sequence: CASRSLTGGAGLNYGYTF. Here the CDR3 DNA reads TGTGCCAGCAGGAGCCTAACAGGGGGCGCGGGTTTAAACTATGGCTACACCTTC.